These 8 T cell receptor beta chains were sequenced from one sample in a study of T cells in Graves' hyperthyroidism and ophthalmopathy. TCR beta CDR3 region amplification was performed from RNA transcripts. TCR CDR3 underwent first-round RT-PCR with the HTBI primer set. TCRdb re-derived calls from the multiplex PCR reads in MiXCR, one entry per CDR3 protein. The table has approximately 600,000 distinct CDR3 sequences, 13% to 15% seen once; the top ten hold roughly 7.1%. Sequenced material: blood. The receptor set was obtained from a woman aged 18 to 35 with Graves' ophthalmopathy.

As regards this clonotype: A much larger clone differs by one base, so this may be a read error. The rearrangement joins TRBV6-2 or TRBV6-3 to TRBJ2-7, with a weak D call TRBD2 (5 bases). Between the trimmed V and J ends, which lost 6 bases and 3 bases, there was a span of 12 bases. The germline CDR1 and CDR2 sequences are MNHEY and SVGEGT. CDR3 length: 13 amino acids. In nucleotides, the CDR3 is TGTGCCAGCAGATACCTCGGGAACTACGAGCAGTACTTC. The encoded protein is CASRYLGNYEQYF.

This clonotype was seen at least ten times. V usage is TRBV2 and J usage is TRBJ1-5, with 8 bases fitting TRBD1. Germline V gene lookup returns CDR1 SNHLY and CDR2 FYNNEI. The CDR3 is made up of 19 amino acids. The junction had 19 bases not matched to a gene; V was cut back by 8 bases and J by 1 base. The CDR3 region has the DNA TGTGCCAGCGTCTTGGACAGGGATGGTTCGGTCAGCAGCAATCAGCCCCAGCATTTT. The encoded protein is CASVLDRDGSVSSNQPQHF.

The chain is built from TRBV27 and TRBJ2-4; D possibly matches TRBD1 or TRBD2 (6 bases each). There are 12 residues in the CDR3. From germline, CDR1 is MNHEY and CDR2 SMNVEV (reference sequence). V was clipped by 8 bases and J by 11 bases, with 16 bases between them. CDR3 in amino acids: CASYGQGGFQYF. The CDR3 DNA reads TGTGCCAGCTACGGTCAAGGGGGGTTTCAGTACTTC.

The sample holds a few counts of this clonotype. The rearrangement joins TRBV11-3 to TRBJ2-4; D perhaps matches TRBD1 (6 bases). Germline CDR1 SGHNT, CDR2 YENEEA. The V gene lost 0 bases and the J gene lost 10 bases, with 19 bases spanning the gap. The CDR3 covers 16 residues. The CDR3 protein is CASSLEIIGGPGIQYF. CDR3 nucleotide sequence: TGTGCCAGCAGCTTAGAAATAATTGGGGGCCCAGGGATTCAGTACTTC.

The chain employs TRBV11-2 and TRBJ1-2; D is perhaps TRBD1 (6 bases). V lost 2 bases, J lost 4 bases, and 17 bases lay in between. CDR1 SGHAT and CDR2 FQNNGV come from the germline V gene. The length of the CDR3 is 16 residues. CDR3 residues: CASSLKARTELYGYTF. The CDR3 DNA reads TGTGCCAGCAGCTTAAAGGCGAGGACAGAGCTCTATGGCTACACCTTC.

This clonotype was detected a few times. The V call is TRBV27, the J call TRBJ2-2; TRBD2 aligns across 11 bases. Germline lookup yields CDR1 MNHEY and CDR2 SMNVEV (reference sequence). The CDR3 sequence is 20 residues long. Germline trimming cut 5 bases from V and 4 bases from J; bases unmatched to any gene: 18. The CDR3 coding sequence is TGTGCCAGCAGTCCCCTCCCCGTCTTTAGCGGGAGGGCCGCCACCGGGGAGCTGTTTTTT. Translation: CASSPLPVFSGRAATGELFF.

There are a few counts of this clonotype. This chain links TRBV4-1 with TRBJ1-5; 8 bases map to TRBD1. The CDR3 totals 15 residues. Germline V CDR1 and CDR2: MGHRA, YSYEKL. Trimming took 2 bases from V and 6 from J; bases not matched to a gene: 6. In nucleotides, the CDR3 is TGCGCCAGCAGCCAACCTGACAGGGGTGGTCAGCCCCAGCATTTT. Translating gives CASSQPDRGGQPQHF.

In this sample, this clonotype turned up many times. The junction departs from the called germline gene at one end, perhaps through a read error. The chain couples TRBV12-3 or TRBV12-4 to TRBJ1-5, with D perhaps TRBD1 (6 bases). CDR3 length: 12 residues. In DNA form, the CDR3 reads TGTGCCAGCAGCTTAGGGGGTCAGCCCCAGCATTTT. This codes for CASSLGGQPQHF.